A selection of T cell receptor beta chains follows, all from one sample in a study of Graves' ophthalmopathy and Graves' hyperthyroidism. Each CDR3 protein gets one entry after TCRdb re-called the multiplex PCR reads with MiXCR. The sample consists of hundreds of thousands of distinct CDR3 sequences, more than 40% of them appearing once. What was sequenced was peripheral blood. The receptor set was obtained from an adult man with Graves' ophthalmopathy. Each CDR3 is given without its conserved first and last residue. Part of the rows lack a size; the others show once, few, many or a class for expanded clones.

cdr3_length	v_call	j_call	clone_size	cdr3_aa
14	TRBV7-2	TRBJ1-2	many	ASSPVTGLANYGYT
14	TRBV10-3	TRBJ2-6	few	ATTMEERSGANVLT
15	TRBV10-2	TRBJ2-6	-	ASSPRQGAPGANVLT
10	TRBV29-1	TRBJ1-3	few	SVLTGGNTIY
12	TRBV6-5	TRBJ1-5	-	ASSYTSGGQPQH
13	TRBV5-1	TRBJ2-6	many	ASSLVDSGANVLT
15	TRBV12-3/TRBV12-4	TRBJ2-6	-	ASSGFDWNSGANVLT
13	TRBV19	TRBJ2-5	-	ASSSGQGIVETQY
10	TRBV29-1	TRBJ1-6	-	SVGQGPKALH
12	TRBV7-9	TRBJ1-2	once	ASSFTGTQYGYT
10	TRBV7-9	TRBJ2-2	many	ASRKGTGELF
11	TRBV10-3	TRBJ2-7	-	ASSAVLSREQY
13	TRBV20-1	TRBJ1-1	-	SARGSQQLNSEAF
14	TRBV7-3	TRBJ2-7	few	ASSLTVSTCSYEQY
11	TRBV3-1	TRBJ2-2	few	ASSQDITGELF
14	TRBV27	TRBJ2-5	few	ASSLGARVQQETQY
14	TRBV5-1	TRBJ2-3	few	ASSLVLAALTDTQY
11	TRBV4-2	TRBJ1-1	-	ASSPRWGYEAF
19	TRBV2	TRBJ1-2	many	ASLGTDVARTEVSRGYGYT
11	TRBV30	TRBJ1-5	-	AWSQGGGQPQH
13	TRBV10-3	TRBJ1-5	-	ASSGSKGSNQPQH
10	TRBV29-1	TRBJ1-2	many	SVNHRQGFYT
14	TRBV7-8	TRBJ1-5	-	ASSVQGLYGNQPQH
12	TRBV5-1	TRBJ1-2	-	ASSLTPGQLGYT
11	TRBV12-3/TRBV12-4	TRBJ1-1	many	ASSLFLGNEAF
11	TRBV10-3	TRBJ2-3	-	AIAQGAADTQY
12	TRBV7-8	TRBJ1-1	-	ASSLGRGGGEAF
12	TRBV5-4	TRBJ2-5	-	ASSSRDRGKTQY
15	TRBV6-2/TRBV6-3	TRBJ1-1	-	ASSYSMSIPRPGEAF
13	TRBV9	TRBJ2-2	-	ASSETGAGTGELF
13	TRBV2	TRBJ1-1	-	ASSGTGFGGAEAF
9	TRBV19	TRBJ2-2	many	ASLGVGELF
13	TRBV14	TRBJ1-6	many	ASSQRGQGASPLH
14	TRBV7-9	TRBJ2-7	many	ASSLPLRQGRGEQY
14	TRBV25-1	TRBJ2-7	-	ASRETGTSGAYEQY
13	TRBV5-1	TRBJ2-2	few	ASSLPGGVPGELF
15	TRBV7-8	TRBJ1-5	-	ASSRVTGIYSNQPQH
12	TRBV5-1	TRBJ1-1	few	ASSLEGDNTEAF
12	TRBV7-2	TRBJ1-1	-	ASSLVSGTNEAF
11	TRBV10-3	TRBJ2-7	-	ASKASVNYEQY
12	TRBV19	TRBJ1-2	many	ASSPDRYNYGYT
12	TRBV3-1	TRBJ2-5	-	ASSPGREHRTQY
8	TRBV7-2	TRBJ2-7	-	ASSPGQGF
8	TRBV2	TRBJ2-7	-	ASKSRQQY
14	TRBV25-1	TRBJ1-3	once	ASSELQTNSGNTIY
10	TRBV7-9	TRBJ2-7	many	ASSLAYYEQY
12	TRBV3-1	TRBJ2-5	many	ASSQAAAEGTQY
11	TRBV25-1	TRBJ2-7	many	ASSDGQLDEQY
12	TRBV9	TRBJ2-5	many	ASSVGGYQETQY
11	TRBV25-1	TRBJ2-3	few	ASRSRGTDTQY
12	TRBV6-6	TRBJ2-7	few	ASRLRTGSYEQY
12	TRBV7-9	TRBJ1-4	-	ASSMGQGREKLF
12	TRBV29-1	TRBJ2-7	many	SALGTGTSYEQY
14	TRBV7-2	TRBJ2-6	-	ASSLYIGTGANVLT
13	TRBV11-2	TRBJ2-5	many	ASSLDRGGPETQY
12	TRBV13	TRBJ2-7	many	ASSPRVVSYEQY
13	TRBV2	TRBJ2-5	many	ASSSGTGRGETQY